This T cell receptor (beta chain) was obtained from a study of cytomegalovirus exposure and HLA in healthy donors. The overall study: The early release's HLA-typed donors yielded roughly 85 million unique TCRs.

Germline V gives CDR1 SGHDT, CDR2 YYEEEE. CDR3 size: 11 residues. The V end was cut by 3 bases, the J end by 7 bases, with 7 bases between. PCR primers comprised 60 Vbeta and 13 Jbeta primers. Sequencing used immunoSEQ multiplex PCR; TCRdb keeps in-frame clones, though not all of them. The repertoire consists of about 150,000 clones, with about 71% occurring once and the leading ten covering 2.1%. As concerns this clone: What it binds is unknown.

Study-level results: Presence/absence analyses supposed approximately even sequencing depth among donors. Productive rates of about 87% or about 30% were seen for most TCR beta V segments in an earlier analysis.

The TCR originated in a woman aged 55-70 years in good health and CMV-seropositive. The rearrangement links TRBV5-6 to TRBJ1-1; D is unresolved. Source material: PBMCs. This CDR3 reads CASSSRVEAFF. The CDR3 DNA sequence: TGTGCCAGCAGCTCAAGAGTTGAAGCTTTCTTT. Drawing the rest from reference TRBV5-6 and TRBJ1-1, the complete variable domain is DAGVTQSPTHLIKTRGQQVTLRCSPKSGHDTVSWYQQALGQGPQFIFQYYEEEERQRGNFPDRFSGHQFPNYSSELNVNALLLGDSALYLCASSSRVEAFFGQGTRLTVV.